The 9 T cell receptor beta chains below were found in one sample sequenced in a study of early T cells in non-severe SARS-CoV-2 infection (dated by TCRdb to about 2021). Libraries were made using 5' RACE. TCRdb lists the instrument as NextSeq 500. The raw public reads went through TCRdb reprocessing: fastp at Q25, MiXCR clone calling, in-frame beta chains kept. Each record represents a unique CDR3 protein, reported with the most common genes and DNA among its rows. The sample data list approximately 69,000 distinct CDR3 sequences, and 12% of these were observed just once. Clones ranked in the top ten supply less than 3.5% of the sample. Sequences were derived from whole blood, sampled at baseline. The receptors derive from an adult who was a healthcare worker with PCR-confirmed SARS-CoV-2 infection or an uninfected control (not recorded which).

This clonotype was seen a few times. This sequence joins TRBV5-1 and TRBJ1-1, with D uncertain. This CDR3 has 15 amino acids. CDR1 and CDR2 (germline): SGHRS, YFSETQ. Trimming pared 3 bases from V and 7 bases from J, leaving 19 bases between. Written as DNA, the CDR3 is TGCGCCAGCAGCTCTTATCTATCTCCAGGAGATGAAGCTTTCTTT. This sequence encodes CASSSYLSPGDEAFF.

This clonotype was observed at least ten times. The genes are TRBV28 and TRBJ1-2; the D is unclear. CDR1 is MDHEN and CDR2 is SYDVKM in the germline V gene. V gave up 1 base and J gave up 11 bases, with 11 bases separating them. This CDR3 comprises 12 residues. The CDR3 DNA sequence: TGTGCCAGCAGTTTATTCGGAGCTGGGTACACCTTC. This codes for CASSLFGAGYTF.

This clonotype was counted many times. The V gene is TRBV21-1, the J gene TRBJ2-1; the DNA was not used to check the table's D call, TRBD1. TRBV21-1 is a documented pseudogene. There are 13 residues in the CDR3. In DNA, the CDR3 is TGTGCCAGCAGCGCCCCCCCGGGGAATGAGCAGTTCTTC. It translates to CASSAPPGNEQFF.

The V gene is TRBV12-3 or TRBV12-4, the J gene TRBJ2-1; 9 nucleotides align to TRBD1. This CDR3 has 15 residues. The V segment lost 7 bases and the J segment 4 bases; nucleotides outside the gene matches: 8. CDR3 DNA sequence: TGTGCCAGCATCCTCGGACAGGGGTTTTACAATGAGCAGTTCTTC. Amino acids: CASILGQGFYNEQFF.

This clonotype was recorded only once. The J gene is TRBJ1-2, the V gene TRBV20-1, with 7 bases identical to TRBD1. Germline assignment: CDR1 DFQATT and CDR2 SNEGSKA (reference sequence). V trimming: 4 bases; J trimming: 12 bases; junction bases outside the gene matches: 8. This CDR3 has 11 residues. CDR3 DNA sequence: TGCAGTGCTACGACAGGGCCCCTGCACACCTTC. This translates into CSATTGPLHTF.

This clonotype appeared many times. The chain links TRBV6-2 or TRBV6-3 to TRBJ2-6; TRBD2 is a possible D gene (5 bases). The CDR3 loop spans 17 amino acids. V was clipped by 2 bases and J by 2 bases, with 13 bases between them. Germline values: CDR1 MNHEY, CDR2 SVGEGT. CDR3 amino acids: CASSYVLREAGANVLTF. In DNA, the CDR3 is TGTGCCAGCAGTTACGTCCTTCGGGAAGCTGGGGCCAACGTCCTGACTTTC.

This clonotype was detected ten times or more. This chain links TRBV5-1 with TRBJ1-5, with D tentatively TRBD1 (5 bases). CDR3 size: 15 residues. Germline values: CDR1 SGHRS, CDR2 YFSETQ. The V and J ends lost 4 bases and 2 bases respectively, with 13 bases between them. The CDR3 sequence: CASSAEGSGNQPQHF. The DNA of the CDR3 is TGCGCCAGCAGCGCGGAGGGGAGTGGCAATCAGCCCCAGCATTTT.

The CDR3 is CASSAVGGGDEQYF. In DNA, the CDR3 is TGTGCCAGCAGTGCGGTAGGGGGGGGTGACGAGCAGTACTTC. This chain uses TRBV12-3 or TRBV12-4 with TRBJ2-7, with TRBD2 as a possible D gene (7 bases). The CDR3 totals 14 residues. V shed 5 bases and J shed 5 bases, with 16 bases lying between them.

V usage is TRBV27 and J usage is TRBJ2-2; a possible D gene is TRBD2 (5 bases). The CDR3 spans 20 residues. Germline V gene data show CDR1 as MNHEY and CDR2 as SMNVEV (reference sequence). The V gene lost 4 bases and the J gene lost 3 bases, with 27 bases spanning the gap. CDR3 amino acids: CASSYRTRPQDTGDTGELFF. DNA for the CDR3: TGTGCCAGCAGTTACCGCACCCGACCCCAAGATACCGGGGACACCGGGGAGCTGTTTTTT.